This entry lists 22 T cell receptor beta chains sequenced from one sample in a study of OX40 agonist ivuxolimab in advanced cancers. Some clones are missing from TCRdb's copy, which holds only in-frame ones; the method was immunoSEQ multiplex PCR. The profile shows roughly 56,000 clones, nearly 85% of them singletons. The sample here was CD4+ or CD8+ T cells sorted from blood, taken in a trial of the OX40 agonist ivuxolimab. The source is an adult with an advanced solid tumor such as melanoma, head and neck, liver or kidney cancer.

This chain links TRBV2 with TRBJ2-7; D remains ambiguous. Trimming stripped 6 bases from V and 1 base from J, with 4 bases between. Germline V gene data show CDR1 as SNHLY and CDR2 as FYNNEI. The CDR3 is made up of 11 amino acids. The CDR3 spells CASRFSYEQYF. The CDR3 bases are TGTGCCAGCAGGTTTTCCTACGAGCAGTACTTC. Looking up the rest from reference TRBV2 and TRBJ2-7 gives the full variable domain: EPEVTQTPSHQVTQMGQEVILRCVPISNHLYFYWYRQILGQKVEFLVSFYNNEISEKSEIFDDQFSVERPDGSNFTLKIRSTKLEDSAMYFCASRFSYEQYFGPGTRLTVT.

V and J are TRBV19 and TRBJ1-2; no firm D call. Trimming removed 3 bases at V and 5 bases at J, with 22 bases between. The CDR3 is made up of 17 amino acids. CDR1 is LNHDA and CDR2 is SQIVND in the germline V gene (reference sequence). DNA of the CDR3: TGTGCCAGTAGTATTCTGTTCGTCGGAGCCACCTCATATGGCTACACCTTC. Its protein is CASSILFVGATSYGYTF.

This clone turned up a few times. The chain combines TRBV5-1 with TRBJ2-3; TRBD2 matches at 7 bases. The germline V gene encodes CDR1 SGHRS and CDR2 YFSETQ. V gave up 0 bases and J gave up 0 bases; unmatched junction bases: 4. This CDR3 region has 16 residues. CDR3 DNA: TGCGCCAGCAGCTTGGAAACTAGCGTAAGCACAGATACGCAGTATTTT. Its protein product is CASSLETSVSTDTQYF.

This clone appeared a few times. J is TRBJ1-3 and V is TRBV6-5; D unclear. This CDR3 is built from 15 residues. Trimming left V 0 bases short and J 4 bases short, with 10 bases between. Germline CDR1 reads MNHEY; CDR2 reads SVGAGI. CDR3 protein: CASSYSLGRGNTIYF. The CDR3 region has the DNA TGTGCCAGCAGTTACTCGCTCGGTCGGGGAAACACCATATATTTT.

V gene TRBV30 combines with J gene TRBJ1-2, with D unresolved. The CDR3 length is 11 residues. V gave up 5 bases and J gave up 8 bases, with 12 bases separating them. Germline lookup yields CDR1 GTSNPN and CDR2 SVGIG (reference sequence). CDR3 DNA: TGTGCCTGGCGGACCTCGGGAGGCTACACCTTC. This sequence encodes CAWRTSGGYTF.

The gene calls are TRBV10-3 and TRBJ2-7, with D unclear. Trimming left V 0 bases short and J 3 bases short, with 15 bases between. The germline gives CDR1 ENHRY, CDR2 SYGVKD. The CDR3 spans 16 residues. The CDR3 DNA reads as TGTGCCATCAGTGAGTCAGGTCAGTTTGATCTCTACGAGCAGTACTTC. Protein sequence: CAISESGQFDLYEQYF.

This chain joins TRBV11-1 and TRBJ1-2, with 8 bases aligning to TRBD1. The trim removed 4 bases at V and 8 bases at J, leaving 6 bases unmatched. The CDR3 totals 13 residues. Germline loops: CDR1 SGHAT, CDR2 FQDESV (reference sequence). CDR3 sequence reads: CASSSDRAEGYTF. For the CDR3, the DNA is TGTGCCAGCAGCTCGGACAGGGCGGAAGGCTACACCTTC.

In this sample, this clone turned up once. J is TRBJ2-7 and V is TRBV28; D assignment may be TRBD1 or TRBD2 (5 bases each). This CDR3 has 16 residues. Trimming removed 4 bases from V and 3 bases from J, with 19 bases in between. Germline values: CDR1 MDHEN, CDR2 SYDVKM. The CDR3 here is CASSSAGTDGIYEQYF. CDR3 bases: TGTGCCAGCAGTTCGGCTGGGACGGACGGGATCTACGAGCAGTACTTC.

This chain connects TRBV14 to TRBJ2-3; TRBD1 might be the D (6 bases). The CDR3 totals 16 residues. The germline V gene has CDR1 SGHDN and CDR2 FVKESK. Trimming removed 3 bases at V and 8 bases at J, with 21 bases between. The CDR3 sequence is CASSQVQGNGYGTQYF. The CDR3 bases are TGTGCCAGCAGCCAGGTCCAGGGGAATGGATACGGTACGCAGTATTTT.

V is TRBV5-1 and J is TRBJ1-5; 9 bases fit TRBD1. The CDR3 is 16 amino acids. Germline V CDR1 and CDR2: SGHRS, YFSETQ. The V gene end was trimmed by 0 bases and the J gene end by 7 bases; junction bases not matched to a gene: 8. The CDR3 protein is CASSLEPGQGSQPQHF. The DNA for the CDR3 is TGCGCCAGCAGCTTGGAACCGGGACAGGGATCCCAGCCCCAGCATTTT.

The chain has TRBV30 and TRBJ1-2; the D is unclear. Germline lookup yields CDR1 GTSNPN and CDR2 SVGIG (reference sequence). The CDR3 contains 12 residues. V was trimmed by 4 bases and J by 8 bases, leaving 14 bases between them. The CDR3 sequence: CAWTARNDGYTF. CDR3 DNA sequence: TGTGCCTGGACGGCCCGGAACGACGGCTACACCTTC.

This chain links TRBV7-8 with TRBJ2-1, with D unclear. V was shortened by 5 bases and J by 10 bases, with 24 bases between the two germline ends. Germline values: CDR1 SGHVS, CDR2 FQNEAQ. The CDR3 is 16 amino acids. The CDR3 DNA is TGTGCCAGCAGCCCCTACCGGGTCGCAAGACAATACGAGCAGTTCTTC. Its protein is CASSPYRVARQYEQFF. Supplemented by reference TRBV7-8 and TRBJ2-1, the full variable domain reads GAGVSQSPRYKVAKRGQDVALRCDPISGHVSLFWYQQALGQGPEFLTYFQNEAQLDKSGLPSDRFFAERPEGSVSTLKIQRTQQEDSAVYLCASSPYRVARQYEQFFGPGTRLTVL.

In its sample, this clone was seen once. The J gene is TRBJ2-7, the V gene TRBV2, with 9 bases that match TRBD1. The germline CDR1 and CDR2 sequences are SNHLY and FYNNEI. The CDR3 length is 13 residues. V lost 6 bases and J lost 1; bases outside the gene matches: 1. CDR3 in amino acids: CASSDRGSYEQYF. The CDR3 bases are TGTGCCAGCAGCGACAGGGGGTCCTACGAGCAGTACTTC.

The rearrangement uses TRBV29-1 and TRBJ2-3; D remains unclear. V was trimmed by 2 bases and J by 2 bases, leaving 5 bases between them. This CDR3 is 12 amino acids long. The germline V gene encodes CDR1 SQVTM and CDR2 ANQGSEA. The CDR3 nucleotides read TGCAGCGTTGAAACTACCACAGATACGCAGTATTTT. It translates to CSVETTTDTQYF.

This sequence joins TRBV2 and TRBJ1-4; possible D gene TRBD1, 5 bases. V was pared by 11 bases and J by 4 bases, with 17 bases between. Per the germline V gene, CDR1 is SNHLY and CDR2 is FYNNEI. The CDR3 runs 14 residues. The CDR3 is CALKDSLFNEKLFF. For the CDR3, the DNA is TGTGCCCTAAAAGACAGCCTATTTAATGAAAAACTGTTTTTT.

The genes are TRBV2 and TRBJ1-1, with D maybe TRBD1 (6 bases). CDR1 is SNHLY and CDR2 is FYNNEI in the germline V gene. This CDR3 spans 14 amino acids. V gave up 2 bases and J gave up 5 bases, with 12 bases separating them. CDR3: CASSEMGGRTEAFF. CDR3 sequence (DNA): TGTGCCAGCAGTGAAATGGGGGGGCGGACTGAAGCTTTCTTT.

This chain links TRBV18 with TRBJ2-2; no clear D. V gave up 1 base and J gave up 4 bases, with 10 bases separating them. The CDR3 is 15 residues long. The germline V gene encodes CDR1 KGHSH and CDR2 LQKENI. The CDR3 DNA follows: TGTGCCAGCTCACCACAGGACCCGGGCACCGGGGAGCTGTTTTTT. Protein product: CASSPQDPGTGELFF.

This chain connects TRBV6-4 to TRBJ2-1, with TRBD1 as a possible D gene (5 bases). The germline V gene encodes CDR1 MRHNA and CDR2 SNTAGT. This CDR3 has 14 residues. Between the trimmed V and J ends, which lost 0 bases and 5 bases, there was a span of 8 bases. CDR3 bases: TGTGCCAGCAGTGACTCGTTCAGGGACAATGAGCAGTTCTTC. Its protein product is CASSDSFRDNEQFF.

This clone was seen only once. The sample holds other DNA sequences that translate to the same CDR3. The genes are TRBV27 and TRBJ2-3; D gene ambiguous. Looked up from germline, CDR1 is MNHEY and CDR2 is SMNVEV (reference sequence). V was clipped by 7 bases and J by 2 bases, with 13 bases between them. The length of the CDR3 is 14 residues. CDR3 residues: CASTFSGATDTQYF. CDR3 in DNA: TGTGCCAGCACCTTTTCCGGAGCCACAGATACGCAGTATTTT.

The CDR3 sequence is CASSFPDRGYGYTF. For the CDR3, the DNA is TGTGCCAGCAGCTTTCCAGACAGGGGATATGGCTACACCTTC. This chain links TRBV7-2 with TRBJ1-2; TRBD1 matches at 8 bases. The CDR3 length is 14 residues. V was pared by 3 bases and J by 5 bases, with 5 bases of the junction left unmatched. Looked up from germline, CDR1 is SGHTA and CDR2 is FQGNSA.

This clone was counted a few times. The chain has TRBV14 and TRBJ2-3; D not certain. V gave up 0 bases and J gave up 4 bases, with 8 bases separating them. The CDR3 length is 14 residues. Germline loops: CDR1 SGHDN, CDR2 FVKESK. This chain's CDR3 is CASSQEVYSDTQYF. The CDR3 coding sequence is TGTGCCAGCAGCCAAGAAGTGTATTCAGATACGCAGTATTTT.

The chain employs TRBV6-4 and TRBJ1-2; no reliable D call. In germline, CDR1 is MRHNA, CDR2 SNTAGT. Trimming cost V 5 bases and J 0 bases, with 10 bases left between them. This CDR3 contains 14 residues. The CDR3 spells CASSPTTTNYGYTF. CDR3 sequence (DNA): TGTGCCAGCAGTCCCACTACTACTAACTATGGCTACACCTTC.